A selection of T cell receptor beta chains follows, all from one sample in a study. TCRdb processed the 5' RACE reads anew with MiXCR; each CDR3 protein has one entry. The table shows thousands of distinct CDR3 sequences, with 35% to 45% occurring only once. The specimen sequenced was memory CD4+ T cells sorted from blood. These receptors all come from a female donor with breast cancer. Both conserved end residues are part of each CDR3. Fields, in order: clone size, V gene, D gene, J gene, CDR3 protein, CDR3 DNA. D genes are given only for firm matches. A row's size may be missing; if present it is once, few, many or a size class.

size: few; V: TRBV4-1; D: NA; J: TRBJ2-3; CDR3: CASSQVRGTTTDTQYF; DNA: TGCGCCAGCAGCCAAGTGCGGGGCACTACCACAGATACGCAGTATTTT
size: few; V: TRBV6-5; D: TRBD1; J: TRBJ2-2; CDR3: CASSIRQGPGELFF; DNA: TGTGCCAGCAGTATTAGACAGGGGCCCGGGGAGCTGTTTTTT
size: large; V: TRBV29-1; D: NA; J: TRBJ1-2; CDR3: CSMTVGAGYTF; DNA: TGCAGCATGACGGTTGGTGCCGGCTACACCTTC
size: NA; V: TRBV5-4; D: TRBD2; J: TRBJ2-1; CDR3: CASSISGSFGEQFF; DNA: TGTGCCAGCAGCATTAGCGGGAGTTTCGGTGAGCAGTTCTTC
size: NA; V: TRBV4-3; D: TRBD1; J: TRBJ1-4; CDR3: CASSRTGEERNEKLFF; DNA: TGCGCCAGCAGCCGCACAGGGGAGGAAAGAAATGAAAAACTGTTTTTT
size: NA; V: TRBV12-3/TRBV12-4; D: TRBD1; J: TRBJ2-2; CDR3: CASSLTGGTGELFF; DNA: TGTGCCAGCAGTCTCACAGGGGGCACCGGGGAGCTGTTTTTT
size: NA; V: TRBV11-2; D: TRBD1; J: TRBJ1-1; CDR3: CASSLRFGTVNTEAFF; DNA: TGTGCCAGCAGCTTAAGGTTTGGGACAGTGAACACTGAAGCTTTCTTT
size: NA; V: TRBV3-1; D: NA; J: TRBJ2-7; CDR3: CASLTKGGLQYF; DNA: TGTGCCTCCCTGACCAAGGGGGGGTTGCAGTACTTC
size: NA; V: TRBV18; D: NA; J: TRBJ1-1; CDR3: CASSPERGNTEAFF; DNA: TGTGCCAGCTCACCGGAAAGGGGGAACACTGAAGCTTTCTTT
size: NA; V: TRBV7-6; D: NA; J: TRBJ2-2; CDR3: CASSLAPGGTGELFF; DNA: TGTGCCAGCAGCTTAGCCCCAGGTGGGACCGGGGAGCTGTTTTTT
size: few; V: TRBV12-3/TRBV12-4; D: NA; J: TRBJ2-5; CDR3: CASSSRWQETQYF; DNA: TGTGCCAGCAGTTCCAGGTGGCAGGAGACCCAGTACTTC
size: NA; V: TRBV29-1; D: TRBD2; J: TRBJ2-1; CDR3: CSVRTSGRSGTYNEQFF; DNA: TGCAGCGTACGGACTAGCGGGAGGTCGGGGACTTACAATGAGCAGTTCTTC
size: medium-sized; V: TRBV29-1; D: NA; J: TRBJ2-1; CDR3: CSVEGGYEQFF; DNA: TGCAGCGTTGAAGGAGGGTACGAGCAGTTCTTC
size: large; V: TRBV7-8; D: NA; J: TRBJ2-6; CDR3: CASSLTGANVLTF; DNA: TGTGCCAGCAGCTTAACTGGGGCCAACGTCCTGACTTTC
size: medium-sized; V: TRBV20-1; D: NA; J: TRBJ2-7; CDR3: CSAGDRPYEQYF; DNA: TGCAGTGCCGGGGACCGGCCCTACGAGCAGTACTTC
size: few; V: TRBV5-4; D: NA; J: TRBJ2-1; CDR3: CASSSGGRYNEQFF; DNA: TGTGCCAGCAGCTCCGGGGGGCGCTACAATGAGCAGTTCTTC
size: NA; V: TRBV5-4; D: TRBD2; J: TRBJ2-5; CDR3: CASSPGTSGRQETQYF; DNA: TGTGCCAGCAGCCCGGGGACTAGTGGAAGACAAGAGACCCAGTACTTC
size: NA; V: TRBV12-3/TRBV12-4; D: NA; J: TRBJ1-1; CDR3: CASSLAEYTEAFF; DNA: TGTGCCAGCAGTTTAGCTGAATACACTGAAGCTTTCTTT